These 15 T cell receptor beta chains were sequenced from one sample in a study of tumor-infiltrating lymphocytes in primary liver carcinoma. TCR beta cDNA was reverse-transcribed from 400 to 500 ng of total RNA. The reaction used a constant-region primer and ProtoScript II reverse transcriptase. Nested multiplex PCR, run for three rounds with slightly modified ARM-PCR, yielded TCR beta libraries. Researchers ran the first two PCR rounds for about 11 cycles each with TRBV1-TRBV30 forward primers and a C-beta reverse primer. TCRdb passed the multiplex PCR reads through MiXCR, listing each CDR3 protein once. The sample includes 60,000 or so distinct CDR3 sequences, about two thirds seen only once; the top ten take around 60%. From unsorted bulk tissue weighing roughly 17-31 mg, DNA and RNA were co-extracted. Sequencing input: liver tumor tissue from sampling region 2. Subset specified: tumor region T2, inferior pole. The receptors come from a man aged 40-55 years with primary liver carcinoma and hepatitis B virus infection.

Concerning this clonotype itself: A much larger clone differs from this one at a single base, so this may be a read error. The chain employs TRBV11-2 and TRBJ2-7; D gene ambiguous. Per germline, CDR1 SGHAT and CDR2 FQNNGV. V gave up 2 bases and J gave up 8 bases, with 13 bases separating them. The CDR3 runs to 13 residues. Written as DNA, the CDR3 is TGTGCCAGCAGCTTAAGTGATCGGGTCCAGCAGTACTTC. Encoded protein: CASSLSDRVQQYF.

About this clonotype: The junction shows a germline mismatch at one end, possibly a read error. This chain uses TRBV10-3 with TRBJ2-2; D may match TRBD1 or TRBD2 (6 bases each). This CDR3 comprises 17 residues. CDR1 is ENHRY and CDR2 is SYGVKD in the germline V gene. CDR3 sequence: CAISESGGTRNTWELFF. The CDR3 bases are TGTGCCATCAGTGAGTCGGGCGGGACAAGGAACACCTGGGAGCTGTTTTTT.

Remarks on this clonotype: The junction shows a germline mismatch at one end, possibly a read error. The chain recombines TRBV4-3 with TRBJ1-5; D remains ambiguous. Germline V gene sequence: CDR1 LGHNA, CDR2 YSLEER. CDR3 length equals 15 residues. The CDR3 is CASNQDRFGPQPHHF. The CDR3 DNA reads TGCGCCAGCAACCAAGATCGGTTTGGTCCTCAGCCCCATCATTTT.

This clonotype was counted between two and nine times. This sequence joins TRBV11-2 and TRBJ2-7; possible D gene TRBD1, 6 bases. The CDR3 covers 13 residues. Germline V lookup: CDR1 SGHAT, CDR2 FQNNGV. V was trimmed by 6 bases and J by 10 bases, leaving 19 bases between them. The chain's CDR3 is CASSPAGVGEQYF. CDR3 sequence (DNA): TGTGCCAGCAGTCCTGCAGGGGTTGGCGAACAGTACTTC.

As for this clonotype: Since a much larger clone is just one base distant, this may be a read error. The V gene is TRBV7-9, the J gene TRBJ2-2; D perhaps matches TRBD1 (5 bases). Germline CDR1 is SEHNR and CDR2 is FQNEAQ (reference sequence). This CDR3 is built from 16 residues. V was clipped by 7 bases and J by 0 bases, with 15 bases between them. The CDR3 region is CASTTWTIANTGELFF. CDR3 coding DNA: TGTGCCAGCACCACTTGGACAATCGCGAACACCGGGGAGCTGTTTTTT.

This clonotype occurred many times. The V and J genes are TRBV12-3 or TRBV12-4 and TRBJ2-1, with 11 bases lining up with TRBD2. CDR3 length: 16 amino acids. J was trimmed by 6 bases and V by 7 bases; bases with no gene match: 11. CDR3 residues: CASILIMGTSGNEQFF. In nucleotides, the CDR3 is TGTGCCAGCATTCTCATTATGGGGACTAGCGGCAATGAGCAGTTCTTC.

This clonotype appeared a single time. At one end the junction does not follow the germline gene, possibly because of a read error. The chain combines TRBV6-5 with TRBJ2-1; TRBD2 aligns across 7 bases. This CDR3 has 17 amino acids. Germline lookup yields CDR1 MNHEY and CDR2 SVGAGI. This CDR3 reads CASNYGPTSALRYEHFF. The CDR3 nucleotides read TGTGCCAGCAATTACGGACCAACTAGCGCCTTGCGGTATGAGCACTTCTTC.

CDR3 DNA sequence: TGCAGTGCTCATCTAGCGGGAGGAGTGGATACGCAGTATTTT. Protein product: CSAHLAGGVDTQYF. This chain links TRBV20-1 with TRBJ2-3; TRBD2 matches 11 bases. From germline, CDR1 is DFQATT and CDR2 SNEGSKA (reference sequence). The CDR3 consists of 14 residues. Losses at the gene ends were 5 bases for V and 6 bases for J; bases not matched to a gene: 7.

The V call is TRBV6-5, the J call TRBJ2-7, with D perhaps matching TRBD1 or TRBD2 (5 bases each). The germline gives CDR1 MNHEY, CDR2 SVGAGI. V lost 7 bases to trimming and J lost 0 bases, with 16 bases between them. This CDR3 is built from 15 residues. CDR3 coding DNA: TGTGCCAGCATCCAAACTAGGGGCACCTCCTACGAGCAGTACTTC. This gives the protein CASIQTRGTSYEQYF.

Of note for this clonotype: The junction does not match germline at one end; this may be a read error. This chain uses TRBV28 with TRBJ1-5, with no clear D. This CDR3 is 13 amino acids long. The germline gives CDR1 MDHEN, CDR2 SYDVKM. CDR3 sequence reads: CASCRVAGQSQHF. DNA for the CDR3: TGTGCCTCCTGTAGGGTGGCCGGTCAGTCCCAGCATTTT.

A note on this clonotype: Germline is not matched at one junction end, which may reflect a read error. The chain uses TRBV12-3 or TRBV12-4 and TRBJ2-1; D remains ambiguous. The CDR3 runs 12 residues. This CDR3 is CVSSPLGNEQFF. Written as DNA, the CDR3 is TGTGTCAGCAGCCCTCTTGGGAATGAGCAGTTCTTC.

This clonotype was detected a few times. This sequence joins TRBV6-1 and TRBJ2-3; D is unresolved. V was cut by 9 bases and J by 6 bases, with 13 bases left in between. The CDR3 covers 12 residues. Germline V gene data show CDR1 as MNHNS and CDR2 as SASEGT. The CDR3 here is CASNHGRDTQYF. CDR3 sequence (DNA): TGTGCCAGTAATCATGGACGGGATACGCAGTATTTT.

On this clonotype itself: Since the CDR3 does not end with the conserved phenylalanine or tryptophan, this likely comes from a read error. This sequence joins TRBV6-2 or TRBV6-3 and TRBJ1-5; a possible D gene is TRBD1 (6 bases). This CDR3 is 14 amino acids long. Trimming cost V 3 bases and J 6 bases, with 12 bases left between them. Germline V gives CDR1 MNHEY, CDR2 SVGEGT. The CDR3 bases are TGTGCCAGCAGTTATAGGCCAGGGGTTCAGCCCCAGCATATT. Translation gives CASSYRPGVQPQHI.

The chain links TRBV7-9 to TRBJ2-5; D may be TRBD1 (7 bases). Germline V CDR1 and CDR2: SEHNR, FQNEAQ (reference sequence). V lost 6 bases to trimming and J lost 1 base, with 27 bases between them. The CDR3 extends over 19 amino acids. The CDR3 here is CASSLIRLVGGQVQETQYF. The CDR3 bases are TGTGCCAGCAGTTTGATCCGGCTAGTGGGAGGACAGGTCCAAGAGACCCAGTACTTC.

As concerns this clonotype: No conserved phenylalanine or tryptophan ends this CDR3, so it is likely a read error. The chain recombines TRBV29-1 with TRBJ2-3; TRBD2 might be the D (6 bases). Germline-derived CDR1 and CDR2 are SQVTM and ANQGSEA. The CDR3 consists of 15 residues. CDR3 bases: TGCAGTGTTGAGGGCGGGGCCGGCATCACAGATACGCAGTATATT. Protein product: CSVEGGAGITDTQYI.